Listed here are 9 T cell receptor beta chains from one sample, sequenced in a study of beta chain features in type 1 diabetes. Sequenced material consisted of expressed TCRB transcripts (all of the isolated RNA was reverse transcribed). Produced via immunoSEQ multiplex PCR; TCRdb's table is partial and in-frame only. The data contain about 930,000 clones, 15% to 20% of them singletons. The source material was naive CD4+ T cells from blood. Receptors were obtained from a woman between 18 and 29 years old in good health.

CDR3 loop: CASSQDLGQGRPEQFF. CDR3 in DNA: TGTGCCAGCAGCCAAGATTTGGGCCAAGGGAGGCCTGAGCAGTTCTTC. The chain is built from TRBV14 and TRBJ2-1, with a weak D call TRBD2 (6 bases). Trimming pared 0 bases from V and 9 bases from J, leaving 18 bases between. The germline V gene encodes CDR1 SGHDN and CDR2 FVKESK. CDR3 length equals 16 residues.

In this sample, this clone turned up a few times. Other DNA sequences in this specimen translate into the identical CDR3. CDR3 nucleotides: TGCAGTGCGGGAAGCACAGATACGCAGTATTTT. Translation: CSAGSTDTQYF. V and J are TRBV20-1 and TRBJ2-3; D call uncertain. The CDR3 is 11 amino acids. V was cut by 6 bases and J by 0 bases, with 4 bases left in between. Germline-derived CDR1 and CDR2 are DFQATT and SNEGSKA (reference sequence).

The gene calls are TRBV28 and TRBJ2-5; D tentatively reads TRBD1 or TRBD2 (6 bases each). The tail of the sequence fits TRBJ2-7 better, so the J call may be wrong. The germline gives CDR1 MDHEN, CDR2 SYDVKM. This CDR3 is built from 16 residues. CDR3 in amino acids: CASRGAGRGLGYEQYF. The DNA of the CDR3 is TGTGCCAGCAGGGGGGCGGGACGTGGACTCGGATACGAGCAGTACTTC.

The V gene is TRBV6-5, the J gene TRBJ2-2, with D hard to call. Trimming pared 6 bases from V and 7 bases from J, leaving 9 bases between. CDR3 length: 12 amino acids. Germline loops: CDR1 MNHEY, CDR2 SVGAGI. For the CDR3, the DNA is TGTGCCAGCAGCCCAAGGGACGGGGAGCTGTTTTTT. The encoded protein is CASSPRDGELFF.

V and J are TRBV4-1 and TRBJ1-5, with 8 bases matching TRBD1. CDR1 is MGHRA and CDR2 is YSYEKL in the germline V gene. V was pared by 0 bases and J by 4 bases, with 5 bases of the junction left unmatched. The CDR3 covers 16 residues. The DNA for the CDR3 is TGCGCCAGCAGCCAAGATCGGACAGGGCGAAATCAGCCCCAGCATTTT. Translation: CASSQDRTGRNQPQHF.

The V gene is TRBV7-8, the J gene TRBJ2-5; D is ambiguous. The CDR3 loop spans 15 amino acids. The V end was cut by 6 bases, the J end by 2 bases, with 16 bases between. Germline-derived CDR1 and CDR2 are SGHVS and FQNEAQ. The CDR3 DNA is TGTGCCAGCAGTTCAGCGCGCCTAGTACAAGAGACCCAGTACTTC. Translated, it gives CASSSARLVQETQYF.

This clone was counted between two and nine times. J is TRBJ2-7 and V is TRBV7-9; D is perhaps TRBD1 (6 bases). Looked up from germline, CDR1 is SEHNR and CDR2 is FQNEAQ (reference sequence). V was clipped by 4 bases and J by 0 bases, with 16 bases between them. The CDR3 loop spans 16 amino acids. CDR3 nucleotides: TGTGCCAGCAGCTCAACCACAGGGAAGAGCTCCTACGAGCAGTACTTC. Amino acids: CASSSTTGKSSYEQYF.

This clone was seen more than once but under ten times. V usage is TRBV5-4 and J usage is TRBJ2-3; the D call may be TRBD1 or TRBD2 (5 bases each). The CDR3 has 13 amino acids. Trimming left V 3 bases short and J 2 bases short, with 7 bases between. The germline gives CDR1 SGHNT, CDR2 YYREEE (reference sequence). The CDR3 DNA is TGTGCCAGCAGCTCGGGGACCACAGATACGCAGTATTTT. Translation gives CASSSGTTDTQYF.

The V gene is TRBV5-1, the J gene TRBJ1-4, with a tentative D call TRBD1 (6 bases). Trimming removed 4 bases at V and 5 bases at J, with 9 bases between. Germline lookup yields CDR1 SGHRS and CDR2 YFSETQ. CDR3 length: 13 amino acids. CDR3: CASSGGRNEKLFF. The CDR3 DNA sequence: TGCGCCAGCAGCGGGGGCAGGAATGAAAAACTGTTTTTT.